These T cell receptor beta chains were read from a single sample in a study of cytomegalovirus exposure and HLA in healthy donors. The assay was immunoSEQ multiplex PCR, and TCRdb's table has in-frame clones only and misses some. This table holds about 170,000 clones, roughly 85% found once. Sequencing input: PBMCs. These receptors all come from a woman aged 50 to 60 in good health and CMV-seropositive. Both conserved end residues are part of each CDR3. The D gene is left open where the match is weak. A row's size may be missing; if present it is once, few, many or a size class.

v_gene,abundance,d_gene,j_gene,CDR3nt,CDR3aa
TRBV27,once,NA,TRBJ2-1,TGTGCCAGCATCCAGGAGGACAGAATTCGCAATGAGCAGTTCTTC,CASIQEDRIRNEQFF
TRBV7-9,NA,TRBD2,TRBJ2-5,TGTGCCAGCAGCACCAGGACTAGCGGGAGGAGGTCGGAGACCCAGTACTTC,CASSTRTSGRRSETQYF
TRBV6-5,NA,NA,TRBJ2-1,TGTGCCAGCAGTTCGGTTGATGAGCAGTTCTTC,CASSSVDEQFF
TRBV5-1,NA,TRBD1,TRBJ1-1,TGCGCCAGCAGCCTAGGGGGCCGCGGTCAAAAGAACACTGAAGCTTTCTTT,CASSLGGRGQKNTEAFF
TRBV7-9,once,TRBD1,TRBJ1-4,TGTGCCAGCAGCTCCTTCGACAGGGAAGGTAATGAAAAACTGTTTTTT,CASSSFDREGNEKLFF
TRBV18,once,TRBD2,TRBJ2-2,TGTGCCAGCTCACCTCCCGGGACTAGCTCAGTAAGAACCGGGGAGCTGTTTTTT,CASSPPGTSSVRTGELFF
TRBV4-1,NA,NA,TRBJ1-4,TGCGCCAGCAGCCAAGAGCTAACAACTAATGAAAAACTGTTTTTT,CASSQELTTNEKLFF
TRBV11-2,NA,NA,TRBJ1-1,TGTGCCAGCAGCCCCCGAGCAGGGAGGGAAGCTTTCTTT,CASSPRAGREAFF
TRBV28,once,NA,TRBJ1-5,TGTGCCAGCAGTCGACAGGTCAATCAGCCCCAGCATTTT,CASSRQVNQPQHF
TRBV29-1,NA,NA,TRBJ2-7,TGCAGCGTGGGGGTGGGAGGCACCTACGAGCAGTACTTC,CSVGVGGTYEQYF
TRBV4-2,NA,TRBD1,TRBJ1-3,TGTGCCAGCAGCCCCGGACAGGGGGGCTCTGGAAACACCATATATTTT,CASSPGQGGSGNTIYF
TRBV7-6,NA,NA,TRBJ1-3,TGTGCCAGCAGTCCCGGGACTGGAAACACCATATATTTT,CASSPGTGNTIYF
TRBV28,NA,NA,TRBJ1-1,TGTGCCGTCTGGGGGATAAGGGAGGGCACTGAAGCTTTCTTT,CAVWGIREGTEAFF
TRBV6-1,NA,TRBD1,TRBJ1-4,TGTGCCAGCAGTCCCGGGACAGGGGGTAGAAAACTGTTTTTT,CASSPGTGGRKLFF
TRBV15,once,NA,TRBJ1-2,TGTGCCACCAGCAGACCGGACAGTAACTATGGCTACACCTTC,CATSRPDSNYGYTF
TRBV7-8,NA,TRBD1,TRBJ2-7,TGTGCCAGCAGCCTACGGACAGGGGGCATCTACGAGCAGTACTTC,CASSLRTGGIYEQYF